The 32 T cell receptor beta chains below come from one sample, sequenced in a study of shared clonotypes between healthy human individuals. Terminally differentiated effector memory CD45RA+ cells were excluded from the naive CD8 cells, which were CD45RO-negative and positively selected for CCR7. Assay used: immunoSEQ multiplex PCR; TCRdb lists only in-frame clones, some missing. The sample yields about 2.1 million clones, approximately 92% seen once. The sample consisted of naive CD8+ T cells from PBMCs. Every receptor here comes from a man aged 18 to 30 in good health. Some clones in this sample may be carry-over from other donors' samples.

This chain joins TRBV7-9 and TRBJ2-7; D possibly corresponds to TRBD1 (6 bases). The CDR3 loop spans 15 amino acids. With 6 bases removed from V and 7 bases from J, the gap between germline ends came to 22 bases. From germline, CDR1 is SEHNR and CDR2 FQNEAQ (reference sequence). The CDR3 DNA reads TGTGCCAGCAGAACCGGGACACAGGCCGGCGGGGAGCAGTACTTC. Its protein product is CASRTGTQAGGEQYF.

The chain couples TRBV13 to TRBJ2-3, with D perhaps matching TRBD2 (5 bases). Germline V gene lookup returns CDR1 PRHDT and CDR2 FYEKMQ (reference sequence). V dropped 4 bases and J dropped 5 bases, with 19 bases sitting between them. CDR3 length equals 16 residues. The DNA of the CDR3 is TGTGCCAGCAGCTCATATCACTCGGAGGTAGGAGATACGCAGTATTTT. Its protein product is CASSSYHSEVGDTQYF.

The chain uses TRBV2 and TRBJ2-1, with D possibly being TRBD2 (6 bases). The CDR3 is made up of 13 amino acids. Germline CDR1 SNHLY, CDR2 FYNNEI. V lost 5 bases and J lost 12, with 17 bases in between. CDR3 sequence: CASSTGLLNSQFF. Here the CDR3 DNA reads TGTGCCAGCAGTACGGGACTCCTAAATTCGCAGTTCTTC.

As concerns this clone: A read error may account for a junction end that differs from germline. The CDR3 coding sequence is TGTGCCAGCGTCGGGGCAGGGGGCCAGCGGGAGGGCCGGGGTTTT. This encodes CASVGAGGQREGRGF. The chain employs TRBV7-9 and TRBJ2-3, with TRBD2 matching over 10 bases. Germline CDR1 SEHNR, CDR2 FQNEAQ (reference sequence). This CDR3 spans 15 amino acids. Supplemented by reference TRBV7-9 and TRBJ2-3, the full variable domain reads DTGVSQNPRHKITKRGQNVTFRCDPISEHNRLYWYRQTLGQGPEFLTYFQNEAQLEKSRLLSDRFSAERPKGSFSTLEIQRTEQGDSAMYLCASVGAGGQREGRGFGPGTRLTVL.

The chain uses TRBV7-9 and TRBJ2-1; no reliable D call. CDR1 is SEHNR and CDR2 is FQNEAQ in the germline V gene (reference sequence). CDR3 length: 16 residues. Trimming pared 5 bases from V and 2 bases from J, leaving 16 bases between. CDR3 coding DNA: TGTGCCAGCAGCATTTTCGGCCCCGTGGCCTACAATGAGCAGTTCTTC. It is translated as CASSIFGPVAYNEQFF.

The chain is built from TRBV9 and TRBJ2-3, with D perhaps matching TRBD2 (5 bases). The germline V and J ends were trimmed by 5 bases and 1 base, with 11 bases remaining between them. CDR1 SGDLS and CDR2 YYNGEE come from the germline V gene. The CDR3 consists of 14 residues. CDR3 protein: CASSDGSGTDTQYF. In DNA form, the CDR3 reads TGTGCCAGCAGTGATGGGAGCGGCACAGATACGCAGTATTTT.

J is TRBJ2-7 and V is TRBV2; 9 bases match TRBD2. Germline lookup yields CDR1 SNHLY and CDR2 FYNNEI. The CDR3 has 14 amino acids. Unmatched junction bases numbered 3, after V lost 4 bases and J lost 2 bases. CDR3 in amino acids: CASSVWTSAYEQYF. The CDR3 bases are TGTGCCAGCAGTGTATGGACTAGCGCCTACGAGCAGTACTTC.

The chain carries TRBV6-1 and TRBJ2-7; D is possibly TRBD1 or TRBD2 (5 bases each). With 6 bases removed from V and 2 bases from J, the gap between germline ends came to 11 bases. Germline CDR1 MNHNS, CDR2 SASEGT. The CDR3 loop spans 13 amino acids. The CDR3 DNA is TGTGCCAGCAGCCTCGGGACCGCCTACGAGCAGTACTTC. It codes for CASSLGTAYEQYF.

The chain recombines TRBV28 with TRBJ2-7, with D uncertain. Germline lookup yields CDR1 MDHEN and CDR2 SYDVKM. The CDR3 is made up of 13 amino acids. The V gene lost 5 bases and the J gene lost 3 bases, with 11 bases spanning the gap. The CDR3 DNA sequence: TGTGCCAGCAGTCGTTTTGGGATCTACGAGCAGTACTTC. Translated: CASSRFGIYEQYF.

This clone has only one observation. This chain links TRBV7-2 with TRBJ1-1, with D tentatively TRBD1 (6 bases). Trimming removed 2 bases at V and 2 bases at J, with 9 bases between. The CDR3 spans 14 residues. Germline-derived CDR1 and CDR2 are SGHTA and FQGNSA. This CDR3 is CASSLSTGNTEAFF. The DNA for the CDR3 is TGTGCCAGCAGCTTATCGACAGGTAACACTGAAGCTTTCTTT.

V is TRBV27 and J is TRBJ1-4; 7 positions agree with TRBD1. This CDR3 has 15 residues. J was trimmed by 6 bases and V by 1 base; bases with no gene match: 5. Germline V gives CDR1 MNHEY, CDR2 SMNVEV (reference sequence). In nucleotides, the CDR3 is TGTGCCAGCAGTTTATATGCAGGGGGAGATGAAAAACTGTTTTTT. The encoded protein is CASSLYAGGDEKLFF. Full variable domain (remainder filled in from reference TRBV27 and TRBJ1-4): EAQVTQNPRYLITVTGKKLTVTCSQNMNHEYMSWYRQDPGLGLRQIYYSMNVEVTDKGDVPEGYKVSRKEKRNFPLILESPSPNQTSLYFCASSLYAGGDEKLFFGSGTQLSVL.

The genes are TRBV10-3 and TRBJ2-3, with D perhaps assigned TRBD1 or TRBD2 (5 bases each). The CDR3 length is 16 residues. Germline assignment: CDR1 ENHRY and CDR2 SYGVKD. V shed 6 bases and J shed 4 bases, with 20 bases lying between them. CDR3 loop: CAIRGVLGEGADTQYF. CDR3 nucleotide sequence: TGTGCCATCAGGGGGGTCCTGGGGGAAGGGGCAGATACGCAGTATTTT.

This chain connects TRBV6-5 to TRBJ1-2; D is unresolved. In germline, CDR1 is MNHEY, CDR2 SVGAGI. The germline V and J ends were trimmed by 5 bases and 4 bases, with 14 bases remaining between them. The CDR3 loop spans 14 amino acids. The CDR3 DNA reads TGTGCCAGCAGTCTTACTTTGGACGTCTATGGCTACACCTTC. It specifies CASSLTLDVYGYTF.

The chain links TRBV6-6 to TRBJ2-1; 10 bases map to TRBD2. Trimming cost V 6 bases and J 5 bases; bases outside gene matches: 7. Germline values: CDR1 MNHNY, CDR2 SVGAGI (reference sequence). The CDR3 runs 15 residues. As DNA, the CDR3 is TGTGCCAGCAGGATGCTAGCGGGAGCCCACAATGAGCAGTTCTTC. This translates into CASRMLAGAHNEQFF.

The chain recombines TRBV27 with TRBJ2-1; D unresolved. The CDR3 runs 13 residues. The germline CDR1 and CDR2 sequences are MNHEY and SMNVEV (reference sequence). V lost 0 bases to trimming and J lost 8 bases, with 8 bases between them. CDR3 loop: CASSLSPLYEQFF. The CDR3 DNA is TGTGCCAGCAGTTTATCTCCCCTCTATGAGCAGTTCTTC.

This chain links TRBV5-8 with TRBJ2-2; TRBD1 is a possible D gene (6 bases). V shed 4 bases and J shed 1 base, with 20 bases lying between them. Looked up from germline, CDR1 is SGHTS and CDR2 is YDEGEE. The CDR3 spans 18 residues. The CDR3 sequence: CASSMVPPGHENTGELFF. CDR3 nucleotide sequence: TGTGCCAGCAGCATGGTTCCTCCGGGACACGAGAACACCGGGGAGCTGTTTTTT. Variable domain in full (rest from reference TRBV5-8 and TRBJ2-2): EAGVTQSPTHLIKTRGQQATLRCSPISGHTSVYWYQQALGLGLQFLLWYDEGEERNRGNFPPRFSGRQFPNYSSELNVNALELEDSALYLCASSMVPPGHENTGELFFGEGSRLTVL.

CDR3 sequence: CAISEGGSSTNEKLFF. CDR3 nucleotide sequence: TGTGCCATCAGTGAGGGGGGCAGCTCAACTAATGAAAAACTGTTTTTT. This rearrangement joins TRBV10-3 to TRBJ1-4, with D possibly being TRBD1 (6 bases). The length of the CDR3 is 16 residues. Germline assignment: CDR1 ENHRY and CDR2 SYGVKD. Trimming removed 2 bases at V and 0 bases at J, with 10 bases between.

The J gene is TRBJ1-5, the V gene TRBV6-1; D uncertain. V lost 3 bases and J 4 bases, leaving 7 bases between the germline ends. The CDR3 loop spans 13 amino acids. Germline V gene sequence: CDR1 MNHNS, CDR2 SASEGT. The DNA of the CDR3 is TGTGCCAGCAGTGACCAGCATAATCAGCCCCAGCATTTT. Amino acids: CASSDQHNQPQHF.

V usage is TRBV28 and J usage is TRBJ2-1; D is unclear. CDR1 is MDHEN and CDR2 is SYDVKM in the germline V gene. The CDR3 spans 15 residues. V lost 3 bases and J lost 6, with 15 bases in between. The CDR3 sequence is CASSFPGSRANEQFF. The CDR3, as DNA: TGTGCCAGCAGTTTCCCCGGATCCCGCGCCAATGAGCAGTTCTTC.

This clone was seen once. The chain links TRBV7-2 to TRBJ2-3; no definite D call. The V end was cut by 5 bases, the J end by 1 base, with 13 bases between. The CDR3 has 15 amino acids. CDR1 and CDR2 from the germline V gene are SGHTA and FQGNSA. CDR3 sequence (DNA): TGTGCCAGCAGCCCAACTCGAGGAGGCACAGATACGCAGTATTTT. It is translated as CASSPTRGGTDTQYF.

The rearrangement links TRBV4-3 to TRBJ2-7; no clear D. V was clipped by 1 base and J by 1 base, with 8 bases between them. Germline V lookup: CDR1 LGHNA, CDR2 YSLEER. CDR3 length equals 14 residues. In DNA, the CDR3 is TGCGCCAGCAGCCAAGTAAGGTGGTCCTACGAGCAGTACTTC. Encoded protein: CASSQVRWSYEQYF.

The V gene is TRBV28, the J gene TRBJ2-5; D may match TRBD1 or TRBD2 (5 bases each). The V end lost 6 bases, the J end lost 13 bases, and 27 bases lay between the germline ends. Germline lookup yields CDR1 MDHEN and CDR2 SYDVKM. The CDR3 spans 15 residues. The CDR3 here is CASSPSGGSPSNTYF. In DNA, the CDR3 is TGTGCCAGCAGCCCGAGTGGGGGTAGCCCAAGCAATACGTACTTC.

The genes are TRBV5-8 and TRBJ1-5; no reliable D call. V was shortened by 3 bases and J by 0 bases, with 7 bases between the two germline ends. The CDR3 is 14 amino acids. From germline, CDR1 is SGHTS and CDR2 YDEGEE. The CDR3 here is CASSYGPSNQPQHF. The CDR3 coding sequence is TGTGCCAGCAGCTACGGACCTAGCAATCAGCCCCAGCATTTT.

V is TRBV4-1 and J is TRBJ2-7; 10 bases match TRBD1. The ends lost 4 bases at V and 5 bases at J; junction bases unmatched: 8. The germline V gene encodes CDR1 MGHRA and CDR2 YSYEKL. This CDR3 contains 15 residues. CDR3 DNA sequence: TGCGCCAGCAGCCGCCCTTTGGGACAGGGGAACGAGCAGTACTTC. Translated: CASSRPLGQGNEQYF.

CDR3 region: CASSWGQHYEQYF. The CDR3 nucleotides read TGTGCCAGCAGCTGGGGGCAGCACTACGAGCAGTACTTC. The V and J genes are TRBV28 and TRBJ2-7, with D maybe TRBD1 (6 bases). V gave up 6 bases and J gave up 3 bases, with 12 bases separating them. The length of the CDR3 is 13 residues. Germline V lookup: CDR1 MDHEN, CDR2 SYDVKM.

The rearrangement joins TRBV5-4 to TRBJ2-7; either TRBD1 or TRBD2 may fit D (6 bases each). Germline loops: CDR1 SGHNT, CDR2 YYREEE (reference sequence). This CDR3 spans 14 amino acids. V was cut by 2 bases and J by 2 bases, with 11 bases left in between. CDR3 DNA: TGTGCCAGCAGCTTAGAGGGGGAGGCCTACGAGCAGTACTTC. This sequence encodes CASSLEGEAYEQYF.

The chain links TRBV19 to TRBJ2-1, with D maybe TRBD2 (6 bases). The length of the CDR3 is 16 residues. Trimming removed 6 bases at V and 2 bases at J, with 17 bases between. Germline V lookup: CDR1 LNHDA, CDR2 SQIVND (reference sequence). This chain's CDR3 is CASSASRGGAYNEQFF. The CDR3 DNA is TGTGCCAGTAGCGCTAGCCGTGGAGGGGCCTACAATGAGCAGTTCTTC.

The rearrangement links TRBV18 to TRBJ1-1, with D unclear. This CDR3 is built from 15 residues. The germline V gene has CDR1 KGHSH and CDR2 LQKENI. V lost 3 bases to trimming and J lost 8 bases, with 19 bases between them. The CDR3, as DNA: TGTGCCAGCTCACCGACCTCGTCTTGGACTGGGGAAGCTTTCTTT. This encodes CASSPTSSWTGEAFF.

J is TRBJ2-1 and V is TRBV11-2; D uncertain. V shed 3 bases and J shed 6 bases, with 6 bases lying between them. CDR1 is SGHAT, CDR2 FQNNGV, per germline. There are 12 residues in the CDR3. The CDR3 coding sequence is TGTGCCAGCAGCTTGGATGGCAATGAGCAGTTCTTC. Translated: CASSLDGNEQFF.

V and J are TRBV7-8 and TRBJ2-2; possibly TRBD2 for D (5 bases). Per germline, CDR1 SGHVS and CDR2 FQNEAQ. Between the trimmed V and J ends, which lost 1 base and 2 bases, there was a span of 5 bases. The CDR3 runs to 14 residues. The CDR3 here is CASSLGLNTGELFF. For the CDR3, the DNA is TGTGCCAGCAGCTTAGGACTAAACACCGGGGAGCTGTTTTTT.

J is TRBJ2-1 and V is TRBV14, with TRBD2 matching over 7 bases. The V gene's germline CDR1 is SGHDN and CDR2 FVKESK. V shed 3 bases, J shed 6 bases, and the junction held 8 bases outside the gene matches. The CDR3 runs 15 residues. The CDR3 DNA reads TGTGCCAGCAGCCAGTGGGCTAGCGGCCTCAATGAGCAGTTCTTC. Translated: CASSQWASGLNEQFF.

The chain has TRBV5-1 and TRBJ2-1; tentative D call: TRBD1 (7 bases). The CDR3 covers 15 residues. Trimming removed 5 bases from V and 7 bases from J, with 19 bases in between. The germline gives CDR1 SGHRS, CDR2 YFSETQ. The CDR3 region is CASRAPRDSGNEQFF. Here the CDR3 DNA reads TGCGCCAGCAGGGCGCCCCGGGACAGCGGGAATGAGCAGTTCTTC.